This TCR beta chain was observed in a study of CD8+CD57+ T cells in acquired aplastic anemia. Whole-study results and caveats: Patients had fewer than 35 CD8+ CDR3 sequences in common with controls (the shared set).

The patients chosen for sequencing had shown expansion of CD8+CD57+ cells (detected by flow cytometry). Every patient was diagnosed with severe acquired aplastic anemia. Using genomic DNA as the template, TCR beta VDJ and CDR3 profiling was carried out. TCRdb re-derived calls from the reads in MiXCR, one entry per CDR3 protein. The sample has under 200,000 distinct CDR3 sequences; roughly 48% are singletons. The CDR3 totals 15 residues. Looked up from germline, CDR1 is LGHNA and CDR2 is YSLEER. Trimming removed 4 bases from V and 1 base from J, with 14 bases in between. This clonotype was found many times. The antigen is unknown.

Sequencing was carried out using sorted CD4+, CD8+, or CD8+CD57+ T cells (not recorded which) from PBMCs. This chain joins TRBV4-3 and TRBJ2-7, with a weak D call TRBD1 (6 bases). The sequence was collected from a human donor with aplastic anemia. The CDR3 DNA is TGCGCCAGCAGCCCGGGACGGGACACATCCTACGAGCAGTACTTC. Its translation: CASSPGRDTSYEQYF.